Following are 14 T cell receptor beta chains from one sample sequenced in a study of tumor-infiltrating lymphocytes in primary liver carcinoma. Using a constant-region primer together with ProtoScript II reverse transcriptase, TCR beta cDNA was made from about 500 ng of total RNA. Slightly modified ARM-PCR with three nested multiplex PCR rounds yielded TCR beta libraries. The first two PCR rounds, approximately 11 cycles each, used TRBV1-TRBV30 forward primers and a C-beta reverse primer. Each CDR3 protein gets one entry after TCRdb re-called the multiplex PCR reads with MiXCR. This sample has 75,000 to 80,000 distinct CDR3 sequences, with around 66% found just once. Taking about 18-30 mg of unsorted bulk tissue, the authors co-extracted RNA and DNA. Sequencing input: tumor-adjacent normal liver tissue. Source of these receptors: a middle-aged man with primary liver carcinoma and hepatitis B virus infection.

This clonotype has at least ten counts. The CDR3 loop is CASSQADRGTEAFF. CDR3 nucleotides: TGCGCCAGCAGCCAAGCGGACAGGGGCACTGAAGCTTTCTTT. The chain combines TRBV4-1 with TRBJ1-1, with 9 bases aligning to TRBD1. The V gene's germline CDR1 is MGHRA and CDR2 YSYEKL. The CDR3 length is 14 residues. J was trimmed by 4 bases and V by 1 base; bases with no gene match: 1.

Many counts were recorded for this clonotype. This chain joins TRBV7-9 and TRBJ2-2; D remains ambiguous. The V gene's germline CDR1 is SEHNR and CDR2 FQNEAQ (reference sequence). The V gene lost 2 bases and the J gene lost 7 bases, with 8 bases spanning the gap. This CDR3 region has 13 residues. CDR3 bases: TGTGCCAGCAGCTTATGGGTTAGCGGGGAGCTGTTTTTT. Protein sequence: CASSLWVSGELFF.

V usage is TRBV5-5 and J usage is TRBJ1-5; 8 nucleotides match TRBD1. The CDR3 consists of 15 residues. Per germline, CDR1 SGHKS and CDR2 YYEKEE (reference sequence). The V and J ends lost 8 bases and 7 bases, in that order; junction bases with no gene match: 14. The CDR3 coding sequence is TGTGCCAGTAACTTTTCTGATACAGGGGGGCAGCCCCAGCATTTT. It specifies CASNFSDTGGQPQHF. Looking up the rest from reference TRBV5-5 and TRBJ1-5 gives the full variable domain: DAGVTQSPTHLIKTRGQQVTLRCSPISGHKSVSWYQQVLGQGPQFIFQYYEKEERGRGNFPDRFSARQFPNYSSELNVNALLLGDSALYLCASNFSDTGGQPQHFGDGTRLSIL.

V gene TRBV6-1 combines with J gene TRBJ2-7; 10 bases match TRBD2. The germline V gene encodes CDR1 MNHNS and CDR2 SASEGT. Losses at the gene ends were 4 bases for V and 9 bases for J; bases not matched to a gene: 9. This CDR3 spans 14 amino acids. The CDR3 protein is CASSAGLALHGQYF. CDR3 bases: TGTGCCAGCAGTGCGGGACTAGCGCTCCACGGGCAGTACTTC.

V usage is TRBV20-1 and J usage is TRBJ2-2; D remains unclear. Germline V gives CDR1 DFQATT, CDR2 SNEGSKA (reference sequence). Trimming removed 1 base at V and 3 bases at J, with 6 bases between. This CDR3 spans 13 amino acids. The CDR3 bases are TGCAGTGCTAGAGTAGGGTACACCGGGGAGCTGTTTTTT. It yields the protein CSARVGYTGELFF.

This clonotype was observed a handful of times. The V gene is TRBV6-6, the J gene TRBJ2-5; TRBD1 agrees at 8 bases. Per germline, CDR1 MNHNY and CDR2 SVGAGI (reference sequence). The length of the CDR3 is 14 residues. V trimming: 6 bases; J trimming: 3 bases; junction bases outside the gene matches: 6. The CDR3 DNA reads TGTGCCAGCAGGGAAACAGGGGGAAAAGAGACCCAGTACTTC. Translating gives CASRETGGKETQYF.

Of note for this clonotype: No conserved phenylalanine or tryptophan is present at the end of the CDR3, so a read error is the likely explanation. The V gene is TRBV4-2, the J gene TRBJ2-7; 9 nucleotides align to TRBD1. Germline V gene data show CDR1 as LGHNA and CDR2 as YNFKEQ. This CDR3 is 14 amino acids long. This CDR3 reads CANSPGTGSYEQYL. CDR3 DNA sequence: TGTGCCAACAGCCCGGGGACAGGGTCCTACGAGCAGTACTTA.

This rearrangement joins TRBV3-1 to TRBJ1-2; 9 bases align to TRBD1. The CDR3 has 14 residues. J lost 5 bases, V lost 8 bases, and 9 bases had no gene match. From germline, CDR1 is LGHDT and CDR2 YNNKEL (reference sequence). The CDR3 DNA is TGTGCCAGCCGACCGGGACAGGGTGTTTATGGCTACACCTTC. Translated: CASRPGQGVYGYTF.

A remark on this clonotype: One junction end does not reproduce the germline sequence, and a read error may be involved. The V call is TRBV5-1, the J call TRBJ1-2, with TRBD1 as a possible D gene (5 bases). Germline CDR1 SGHRS, CDR2 YFSETQ. CDR3 length: 16 amino acids. The CDR3 nucleotides are TGCGCCTGCAGCTCAACCGGGTCCAGGGACCCCTATGGCTACACCTTC. Amino acid sequence: CACSSTGSRDPYGYTF. The complete variable domain, with remaining parts taken from reference TRBV5-1 and TRBJ1-2, reads KAGVTQTPRYLIKTRGQQVTLSCSPISGHRSVSWYQQTPGQGLQFLFEYFSETQRNKGNFPGRFSGRQFSNSRSEMNVSTLELGDSALYLCACSSTGSRDPYGYTFGSGTRLTVV.

A word on this clonotype: Since no conserved phenylalanine or tryptophan closes the CDR3, a read error is the likely cause. It is unclear where the CDR3 begins or ends on the DNA, so no DNA is shown, and the CDR3 is as TCRdb lists it. The rearrangement uses TRBV11-2 and TRBJ2-7; the table's TRBD2 call for D was not verified on the DNA. The CDR3 is 13 residues long, counting both termini. Germline CDR1 is SGHAT and CDR2 is FQNNGV. This CDR3 reads CASSFGGASEQHL.

This clonotype showed up just a few times. This rearrangement joins TRBV29-1 to TRBJ2-5; 8 nucleotides line up with TRBD1. The CDR3 has 13 amino acids. V trimming: 3 bases; J trimming: 7 bases; junction bases outside the gene matches: 7. In germline, CDR1 is SQVTM, CDR2 ANQGSEA. This CDR3 is CSVEFSGGGTQYF. The CDR3, as DNA: TGCAGCGTTGAGTTCTCAGGGGGCGGGACCCAGTACTTC.

In regard to this clonotype: At one end the junction does not follow the germline gene, possibly because of a read error. The rearrangement joins TRBV6-1 to TRBJ1-5; D gene unclear. Germline loops: CDR1 MNHNS, CDR2 SASEGT. This CDR3 contains 12 residues. The CDR3, as DNA: TGTGTCAGCAGTGATCTGAATCATCCCCACCATTTT. Amino acid sequence: CVSSDLNHPHHF.

This clonotype was found many times. The chain carries TRBV5-5 and TRBJ2-5; possibly TRBD2 for D (7 bases). V gave up 6 bases and J gave up 4 bases, with 16 bases separating them. The CDR3 covers 14 residues. CDR1 and CDR2 from the germline V gene are SGHKS and YYEKEE (reference sequence). For the CDR3, the DNA is TGTGCCAGCACCTGGGGGGGGCGCGGAGAGACCCAGTACTTC. This codes for CASTWGGRGETQYF.

Comment on this clonotype: It is likely a read error, because the conserved phenylalanine at the end of the CDR3 is missing. The DNA is left out, because the CDR3 cannot be placed on it with certainty; the CDR3 is given as TCRdb lists it. V gene TRBV5-1 combines with J gene TRBJ1-1; TRBD1, as called in the table, went unchecked against the DNA. Germline V CDR1 and CDR2: SGHRS, YFSETQ. The CDR3 is 14 amino acids in total, end residues counted. CDR3 region: CASSEGTGNTEALL.